A selection of T cell receptor beta chains follows, all from one sample in a study of blood T cell repertoires in COVID-19. Only in-frame clones appear in the TCRdb table, and some are missing; sequencing was by immunoSEQ multiplex PCR. The sample lists fewer than 350,000 clones, 81% occurring once. The sample was peripheral blood. The receptors shown here come from a woman aged 60-70 years with active or convalescent COVID-19. Each CDR3 is given with its conserved first and last residue. Each record gives: CDR3 protein, CDR3 DNA, clone size, V gene, D gene, J gene. D genes are given only for firm matches. Expanded clones are given a class, and other clones once, few, many or no size at all.

CASTWAGEQYF,TGTGCCAGCACCTGGGCCGGCGAGCAGTACTTC,-,TRBV27,-,TRBJ2-7
CASSQGTAGGLEEQFF,TGCGCCAGCAGCCAAGGTACAGCGGGGGGGCTTGAAGAGCAGTTCTTC,-,TRBV4-1,TRBD2,TRBJ2-1
CASSPLGTSGPDF,TGTGCCAGCAGTCCCCTCGGGACTAGCGGGCCGGACTTC,-,TRBV2,TRBD2,TRBJ2-7
CASSDQGWSTDTQYF,TGTGCCAGCAGCGATCAGGGTTGGAGCACAGATACGCAGTATTTT,-,TRBV9,-,TRBJ2-3
CASSEPSRPSVYF,TGTGCCAGCAGTGAACCGAGCAGGCCCTCTGTTTACTTC,-,TRBV6-1,-,TRBJ2-5
CASSFRRDREGYTF,TGTGCCAGCAGCTTTAGGCGGGACAGGGAAGGCTACACCTTC,-,TRBV7-9,TRBD1,TRBJ1-2
CASGPSRGPGNEQFF,TGTGCCAGCGGCCCCTCGAGGGGGCCAGGGAATGAGCAGTTCTTC,-,TRBV7-2,TRBD1,TRBJ2-1
CASSPDRGGGGTEAFF,TGCGCCAGCAGCCCCGACAGGGGAGGTGGTGGGACTGAAGCTTTCTTT,-,TRBV5-1,TRBD1,TRBJ1-1
CASSQDPGAGYTF,TGTGCCAGCAGTCAAGATCCAGGGGCTGGCTACACCTTC,-,TRBV6-4,-,TRBJ1-2
CAWSAPGQGQTEAFF,TGTGCCTGGAGTGCCCCGGGACAGGGGCAAACTGAAGCTTTCTTT,once,TRBV30,TRBD1,TRBJ1-1
CASSSGLGISPLHF,TGTGCCAGCAGCTCAGGGTTGGGTATTTCACCCCTCCACTTT,-,TRBV6-5,-,TRBJ1-6
CASSFTGGKPNEQFF,TGCGCCAGCAGCTTCACAGGGGGCAAACCCAATGAGCAGTTCTTC,few,TRBV4-1,TRBD1,TRBJ2-1
CATTQDSGGYTF,TGTGCCACCACTCAGGATTCAGGTGGCTACACCTTC,-,TRBV15,-,TRBJ1-2
CASSYDQGVYGYTF,TGTGCCAGCAGTTACGATCAGGGTGTCTATGGCTACACCTTC,-,TRBV6-5,-,TRBJ1-2
CASSLGGFSDTQYF,TGTGCCAGCAGCTTAGGCGGGTTCTCAGATACGCAGTATTTT,-,TRBV7-2,-,TRBJ2-3
CASSQEGGTVNEKLFF,TGCGCCAGCAGCCAAGAAGGAGGGACAGTTAATGAAAAACTGTTTTTT,-,TRBV4-1,TRBD1,TRBJ1-4
CASSPGDRSTEAFF,TGTGCCAGCAGCCCTGGGGACAGGAGCACTGAAGCTTTCTTT,-,TRBV5-4,TRBD1,TRBJ1-1
CASSLGAGLARGEETQYF,TGTGCCAGCAGCTTAGGGGCTGGACTAGCGAGGGGGGAAGAGACCCAGTACTTC,-,TRBV11-2,TRBD2,TRBJ2-5
CATSSIPRRALNEQFF,TGTGCCACCAGCAGTATACCCAGGCGGGCTCTTAATGAGCAGTTCTTC,-,TRBV15,-,TRBJ2-1
CASSLGIQGQGEKLFF,TGCGCCAGCAGCTTGGGGATACAGGGGCAGGGGGAAAAACTGTTTTTT,-,TRBV5-1,TRBD1,TRBJ1-4
CSVAPGHTEAFF,TGCAGCGTTGCGCCTGGGCACACTGAAGCTTTCTTT,-,TRBV29-1,-,TRBJ1-1
CASSLRQGVEQYF,TGTGCCAGCAGCTTGCGGCAGGGGGTCGAGCAGTACTTC,-,TRBV5-5,TRBD1,TRBJ2-7
CASSLRDRGPSPLHF,TGTGCCAGCAGCTTGAGGGACAGGGGACCTTCACCCCTCCACTTT,-,TRBV5-5,TRBD1,TRBJ1-6
CASSPDGTSYREQFF,TGTGCCAGCAGCCCCGACGGGACTAGCTATCGGGAGCAGTTCTTC,-,TRBV2,TRBD2,TRBJ2-1
CASSEYRGKGEQFF,TGTGCCAGCAGTGAATATAGGGGGAAAGGTGAGCAGTTCTTC,-,TRBV25-1,-,TRBJ2-1
CASSFGGTGNTIYF,TGTGCCAGCAGTTTCGGGGGGACTGGAAACACCATATATTTT,-,TRBV27,-,TRBJ1-3
CASSQVTGPTEAFF,TGCGCCAGCAGCCAAGTAACAGGACCCACTGAAGCTTTCTTT,once,TRBV4-1,-,TRBJ1-1
CASSVPSSGADTQYF,TGTGCCAGCAGCGTCCCATCCAGCGGGGCCGATACGCAGTATTTT,-,TRBV9,TRBD2,TRBJ2-3
CASSVEVSGGAVDEQFF,TGTGCCAGCAGCGTAGAGGTTAGCGGGGGGGCAGTGGATGAGCAGTTCTTC,-,TRBV9,TRBD2,TRBJ2-1
CASSHGQGAFF,TGTGCCAGCAGCCACGGACAGGGAGCTTTCTTT,once,TRBV7-2,TRBD1,TRBJ1-1
CAYAPGGNTEAFF,TGTGCCTACGCCCCGGGGGGGAACACTGAAGCTTTCTTT,-,TRBV30,-,TRBJ1-1
CASSESPDTQYF,TGTGCCAGCTCGGAGAGCCCAGATACGCAGTATTTT,-,TRBV18,-,TRBJ2-3
CAISDAGGPNNEQFF,TGTGCCATCAGTGATGCGGGGGGGCCGAACAATGAGCAGTTCTTC,-,TRBV10-3,TRBD2,TRBJ2-1
CASSEEGEGTEAFF,TGTGCCAGCAGTGAAGAGGGGGAGGGCACTGAAGCTTTCTTT,-,TRBV2,-,TRBJ1-1
CASSPAPLGVSEQYF,TGTGCCAGCAGCCCCGCCCCTCTCGGTGTTAGCGAGCAGTACTTC,-,TRBV3-1/TRBV3-2,-,TRBJ2-7
CASAPLQVYEQYF,TGTGCTAGTGCACCCCTCCAGGTCTACGAGCAGTACTTC,-,TRBV12-5,-,TRBJ2-7
CAWSRWGLAYNSPLHF,TGTGCCTGGAGTCGTTGGGGGCTAGCATATAATTCACCCCTCCACTTT,once,TRBV30,-,TRBJ1-6
CASSELTLLRAFF,TGTGCCAGCAGTGAACTTACACTCCTGAGGGCTTTCTTT,once,TRBV2,-,TRBJ1-1
CASSIAGVYNEQFF,TGTGCCAGTAGTATAGCCGGGGTCTACAATGAGCAGTTCTTC,-,TRBV19,-,TRBJ2-1
CASSAPGLPYEQYF,TGTGCCAGCAGCGCCCCGGGACTCCCATACGAGCAGTACTTC,-,TRBV9,-,TRBJ2-7
CAISASLPSETQYF,TGTGCCATCAGTGCATCACTACCTTCTGAGACCCAGTACTTC,-,TRBV10-3,-,TRBJ2-5
CASQEVGNSPLHF,TGTGCCAGCCAGGAGGTGGGAAATTCACCCCTCCACTTT,-,TRBV6-5,-,TRBJ1-6
CASSQGQGVPGELFF,TGTGCCAGCAGCCAGGGACAGGGTGTGCCCGGGGAGCTGTTTTTT,-,TRBV5-4,TRBD1,TRBJ2-2
CASSLEAGAGANVLTF,TGTGCCAGCAGCTTAGAGGCCGGAGCTGGGGCCAACGTCCTGACTTTC,-,TRBV7-6,-,TRBJ2-6
CAWSALRVGNTEAFF,TGTGCCTGGAGTGCCTTGAGGGTGGGGAACACTGAAGCTTTCTTT,-,TRBV30,-,TRBJ1-1
CATSRAGSGANVLTF,TGTGCCACCAGCAGAGCAGGCTCTGGGGCCAACGTCCTGACTTTC,-,TRBV15,-,TRBJ2-6
CASSLGEFGYTF,TGCGCCAGCAGCTTGGGGGAGTTCGGCTACACCTTC,few,TRBV5-1,-,TRBJ1-2
CASSPGWGDTEAFF,TGTGCCAGCTCACCCGGTTGGGGGGACACTGAAGCTTTCTTT,-,TRBV18,-,TRBJ1-1
CASSLRIRQSSNQPQHF,TGTGCCAGCAGTCTACGGATCCGACAGTCTAGCAATCAGCCCCAGCATTTT,once,TRBV6-6,-,TRBJ1-5
CASSGVPGTGSNQPQHF,TGTGCCAGCAGTGGGGTACCCGGGACAGGGAGCAATCAGCCCCAGCATTTT,-,TRBV6-1,TRBD1,TRBJ1-5
CASSLDGGGSQPQHF,TGTGCCAGCAGCTTGGATGGGGGCGGAAGTCAGCCCCAGCATTTT,-,TRBV5-4,-,TRBJ1-5
CASSKDEVLGPEAFF,TGTGCCAGCAGCAAAGATGAGGTATTGGGGCCTGAAGCTTTCTTT,few,TRBV21-1,-,TRBJ1-1
CASSPGSVGDTDTQYF,TGTGCCAGCAGCCCGGGGAGTGTAGGCGACACAGATACGCAGTATTTT,-,TRBV5-4,-,TRBJ2-3
CSVEGAGTGGQGYTF,TGCAGCGTTGAAGGGGCCGGGACAGGGGGCCAGGGCTACACCTTC,few,TRBV29-1,TRBD1,TRBJ1-2
CASSLEVYSHSNQPQHF,TGTGCCAGCAGCTTAGAGGTGTACAGCCATAGCAATCAGCCCCAGCATTTT,-,TRBV7-8,-,TRBJ1-5